This T cell receptor (delta chain) is from a study of γδ T cells in repeated Plasmodium falciparum infection. Sequencing covered both gamma and delta TCR chains per sample. TCRdb reanalysed the multiplex PCR reads via CATT. The sample contains 45,000 to 60,000 delta-chain clones, about 2% of which appear only once. This clone was picked up many times. Antigen unknown. A far bigger clonotype differs at one base, so this is likely a read error. At the DNA level, this CDR3 is encoded by other sequences in the same sample as well. CDR1 TSWWSYY and CDR2 QGS come from the germline V gene. This CDR3 has 18 amino acids. Flow sorting of PBMC yielded separate Vgamma9/Vdelta2+ and Vdelta2-negative gammadelta T cell populations for bulk repertoire analysis. Study observations and caveats: Compared with Australian children, Malian Vdelta2-negative repertoires seemed more clonal, less diverse, less shared.

This clonotype was obtained from a pool of human donors (malaria-infected and uninfected, not separated). Source material: gamma-delta T cells from blood. The chain recombines TRDV1 with TRDJ1; D is unresolved. CDR3 DNA: TGTGCTCTTGGGGAACACGGGTTTTACTACTTGGACACCGATAAGCTCATCTTT. Translation gives CALGEHGFYYLDTDKLIF.